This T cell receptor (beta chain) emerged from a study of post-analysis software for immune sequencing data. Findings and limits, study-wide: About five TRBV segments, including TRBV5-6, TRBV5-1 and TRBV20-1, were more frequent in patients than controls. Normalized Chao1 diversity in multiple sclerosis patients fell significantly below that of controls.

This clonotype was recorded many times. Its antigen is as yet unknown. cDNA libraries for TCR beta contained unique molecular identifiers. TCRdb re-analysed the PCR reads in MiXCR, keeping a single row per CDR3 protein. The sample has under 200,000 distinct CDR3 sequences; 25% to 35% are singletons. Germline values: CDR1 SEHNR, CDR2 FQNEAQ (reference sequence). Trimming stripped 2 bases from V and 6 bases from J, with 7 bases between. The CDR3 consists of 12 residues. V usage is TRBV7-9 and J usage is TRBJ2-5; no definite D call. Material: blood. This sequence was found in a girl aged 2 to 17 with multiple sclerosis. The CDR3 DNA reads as TGTGCCAGCAGCTTATCGGATAAGACCCAGTACTTC. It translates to CASSLSDKTQYF.